The rows below give T cell receptor beta chains drawn from one sample of a study of blood T cells in healthy people across ages. MiXCR, applied by TCRdb to the 5' RACE reads, yields one record per CDR3 protein. Of 2 million or so distinct CDR3 sequences listed, just under 50% are singletons. The specimen sequenced was blood. These receptors came from a woman between 40 and 55 years old in good health. Each CDR3 is given with its conserved first and last residue. The D gene is left open where the match is weak. A clone size is listed for some rows: how often the clone was seen (once, few, many), or a class if it is expanded.

D	size	V	J	CDR3	DNA
TRBD1	NA	TRBV6-5	TRBJ2-1	CASSKGQGSSYNEQFF	TGTGCCAGCAGTAAGGGACAGGGGAGCTCCTACAATGAGCAGTTCTTC
TRBD1	NA	TRBV10-3	TRBJ2-4	CAISDLRQGKGDIQYF	TGTGCCATCAGTGACCTCAGACAGGGGAAAGGAGACATTCAGTACTTC
NA	few	TRBV7-2	TRBJ1-2	CASSPGEIAYTF	TGTGCCAGCAGCCCCGGAGAGATTGCCTACACCTTC
TRBD2	NA	TRBV5-1	TRBJ2-1	CASRQRLAGLNSNEQFF	TGCGCCAGCAGGCAAAGACTAGCGGGGCTTAATAGCAATGAGCAGTTCTTC
NA	NA	TRBV6-5	TRBJ2-7	CASSANTHEQYF	TGTGCCAGCAGTGCCAACACACACGAGCAGTACTTC
NA	NA	TRBV6-6	TRBJ2-4	CASSYSAELKNIQYF	TGTGCCAGCAGTTACTCGGCGGAGCTTAAAAACATCCAGTACTTC
TRBD2	NA	TRBV20-1	TRBJ2-1	CSALGLVERYDEQFF	TGCAGTGCTCTGGGACTAGTGGAGCGATACGATGAGCAGTTCTTC
NA	NA	TRBV20-1	TRBJ2-1	CSAKSDSFYNEQFF	TGCAGTGCTAAATCGGACTCCTTCTACAATGAGCAGTTCTTC
TRBD1	once	TRBV7-9	TRBJ1-1	CASNRDREVGTEAFF	TGTGCCAGCAACCGGGACAGGGAGGTCGGTACTGAAGCTTTCTTT
TRBD1	NA	TRBV7-9	TRBJ2-3	CATGLDRDTDTQYF	TGTGCCACCGGACTCGACAGGGACACAGATACGCAGTATTTT
TRBD2	NA	TRBV20-1	TRBJ2-3	CSARSGGAFGTQYF	TGCAGTGCTAGATCCGGGGGGGCCTTCGGTACGCAGTATTTT
NA	NA	TRBV9	TRBJ2-1	CASSVPGRYNEQFF	TGTGCCAGCAGCGTACCAGGGAGATACAATGAGCAGTTCTTC
NA	NA	TRBV9	TRBJ2-1	CASSVSGSASETQFF	TGTGCCAGCAGCGTAAGCGGGTCAGCATCGGAGACCCAGTTCTTC
TRBD1	NA	TRBV27	TRBJ1-2	CASSFLGTGLGYTF	TGTGCCAGCAGTTTCCTCGGGACAGGGCTTGGCTACACCTTC
NA	once	TRBV20-1	TRBJ1-5	CSANRASGNQPQHF	TGCAGTGCTAACAGGGCTTCTGGCAATCAGCCCCAGCATTTT
NA	few	TRBV18	TRBJ2-7	CASSPITQGISEQYF	TGTGCCAGCTCACCAATCACACAGGGCATCTCCGAGCAGTACTTC
TRBD2	few	TRBV7-2	TRBJ2-5	CASSLALGVSLGLGRSQETQYF	TGTGCCAGCAGCTTAGCGCTGGGAGTGTCATTGGGACTAGGACGATCCCAAGAGACCCAGTACTTC
TRBD2	NA	TRBV6-5	TRBJ2-1	CASSYPGLAGDPNEQFF	TGTGCCAGCAGTTACCCAGGACTAGCGGGGGATCCAAATGAGCAGTTCTTC
TRBD2	few	TRBV4-2	TRBJ2-7	CASSRDGTSENEQYF	TGTGCCAGCAGCCGAGACGGGACTAGCGAAAACGAGCAGTACTTC
TRBD1	NA	TRBV9	TRBJ1-2	CASSVTQNPGTAYGYTF	TGTGCCAGCAGCGTAACCCAAAACCCAGGGACAGCGTATGGCTACACCTTC
TRBD1	NA	TRBV10-3	TRBJ1-2	CAISAGQGGNGYTF	TGTGCCATCAGTGCTGGGCAGGGGGGCAATGGCTACACCTTC
TRBD1	NA	TRBV19	TRBJ2-6	CASSKDRASGANVLTF	TGTGCCAGTAGTAAGGACAGGGCCTCTGGGGCCAACGTCCTGACTTTC
NA	NA	TRBV24-1	TRBJ2-5	CATSETAPLETQYF	TGTGCCACCAGTGAGACGGCCCCGCTAGAGACCCAGTACTTC
NA	many	TRBV2	TRBJ2-1	CASTSYNEQFF	TGTGCCAGCACCAGCTACAATGAGCAGTTCTTC
NA	few	TRBV6-5	TRBJ1-6	CASSRLSGNSPLHF	TGTGCCAGCAGCCGGTTATCCGGTAATTCACCCCTCCACTTT
NA	few	TRBV5-6	TRBJ2-5	CASSLDTEEQETQYF	TGTGCCAGCAGCCTGGACACAGAAGAACAAGAGACCCAGTACTTC
NA	NA	TRBV6-2/TRBV6-3	TRBJ2-1	CASSYMAGLRDEQFF	TGTGCCAGCAGTTACATGGCGGGCCTACGGGATGAGCAGTTCTTC
TRBD2	NA	TRBV20-1	TRBJ2-1	CSARDASSGHYNEQFF	TGCAGTGCTAGAGATGCGTCTAGCGGGCACTACAATGAGCAGTTCTTC
TRBD2	NA	TRBV20-1	TRBJ2-3	CSAPSADGTSGADWADTQYF	TGCAGTGCCCCTTCCGCGGATGGGACTAGCGGGGCTGATTGGGCAGATACGCAGTATTTT
TRBD2	NA	TRBV20-1	TRBJ2-5	CSARDQTSGETQYF	TGCAGTGCTAGAGATCAGACTAGCGGAGAGACCCAGTACTTC
NA	NA	TRBV6-2/TRBV6-3	TRBJ1-2	CASSYPVGSYTF	TGTGCCAGCAGTTACCCAGTCGGTAGCTACACCTTC
TRBD1	NA	TRBV28	TRBJ1-4	CASNGLGQKNEKLFF	TGTGCCAGCAATGGACTGGGACAGAAAAATGAAAAACTGTTTTTT
TRBD2	NA	TRBV6-1	TRBJ2-1	CASSEAPAGAYNEQFF	TGTGCCAGCAGTGAAGCTCCAGCGGGGGCCTACAATGAGCAGTTCTTC
NA	few	TRBV7-2	TRBJ2-1	CASSSRKSSYNEQFF	TGTGCCAGCAGCTCCCGCAAGAGCTCCTACAATGAGCAGTTCTTC
NA	NA	TRBV6-5	TRBJ2-5	CASSRAELQETQYF	TGTGCCAGCAGTAGGGCGGAATTACAAGAGACCCAGTACTTC
NA	NA	TRBV12-5	TRBJ1-4	CASGAGEKLFF	TGTGCTAGTGGTGCGGGAGAAAAACTGTTTTTT
NA	NA	TRBV9	TRBJ2-3	CASSVARETDTQYF	TGTGCCAGCAGCGTAGCCAGGGAAACAGATACGCAGTATTTT
TRBD1	NA	TRBV27	TRBJ2-1	CASCPDRANEQFF	TGTGCCAGCTGTCCTGACAGGGCCAATGAGCAGTTCTTC
TRBD2	NA	TRBV7-7	TRBJ2-3	CASGTGLSTDTQYF	TGTGCTAGCGGGACGGGACTCAGTACAGATACGCAGTATTTT
NA	NA	TRBV28	TRBJ2-5	CASSFAGRNQETQYF	TGTGCCAGCAGTTTCGCAGGACGAAACCAAGAGACCCAGTACTTC
TRBD1	NA	TRBV20-1	TRBJ2-2	CSARDVRTGQNTGELFF	TGCAGTGCTAGAGATGTACGGACAGGACAGAACACCGGGGAGCTGTTTTTT
NA	NA	TRBV18	TRBJ2-7	CASSPRKNGAGEQYF	TGTGCCAGCTCACCAAGAAAAAACGGGGCAGGCGAGCAGTACTTC
TRBD2	NA	TRBV7-3	TRBJ2-3	CASRAREGSRQYF	TGTGCCTCCCGGGCCAGGGAGGGTAGTCGGCAGTATTTT
NA	NA	TRBV27	TRBJ1-2	CASRPSMGTYGYTF	TGTGCCAGCAGGCCTTCTATGGGAACCTATGGCTACACCTTC
NA	few	TRBV10-3	TRBJ1-2	CAIVGSLMDGYTF	TGTGCCATCGTAGGATCGTTGATGGATGGCTACACCTTC
TRBD1	few	TRBV6-1	TRBJ2-4	CASSEPGQGLAKNIQYF	TGTGCCAGCAGTGAACCGGGACAGGGATTAGCCAAAAACATTCAGTACTTC
TRBD2	few	TRBV20-1	TRBJ2-7	CSARLAGGPSYEQYF	TGCAGTGCTAGATTAGCGGGGGGGCCCTCCTACGAGCAGTACTTC
NA	once	TRBV28	TRBJ2-3	CASNLIGTGTDTQYF	TGTGCCAGCAACTTGATCGGGACTGGCACAGATACGCAGTATTTT
TRBD1	NA	TRBV6-2/TRBV6-3	TRBJ1-1	CASSYGGTGGFEAFF	TGTGCCAGCAGTTATGGCGGGACAGGGGGCTTTGAAGCTTTCTTT
TRBD1	NA	TRBV10-3	TRBJ1-6	CAIRTGTDGGSPLHF	TGTGCCATCAGGACCGGGACAGATGGCGGCTCACCCCTCCACTTT
NA	NA	TRBV28	TRBJ2-7	CASSLSKAGVDEQYF	TGTGCCAGCAGTTTATCCAAGGCAGGGGTCGACGAGCAGTACTTC
NA	few	TRBV20-1	TRBJ1-5	CSADFGNQPQHF	TGCAGTGCTGACTTTGGCAATCAGCCCCAGCATTTT
NA	NA	TRBV4-3	TRBJ1-2	CASSQERTLGYGYTF	TGCGCCAGCAGCCAAGAGAGGACTTTAGGGTATGGCTACACCTTC
NA	NA	TRBV28	TRBJ1-2	CASSVRVGYGYTF	TGTGCCAGCAGTGTCAGGGTGGGCTATGGCTACACCTTC
TRBD2	NA	TRBV12-3/TRBV12-4	TRBJ2-5	CASSLERGVKETQYF	TGTGCCAGCAGTTTAGAGCGGGGGGTCAAAGAGACCCAGTACTTC
TRBD1	NA	TRBV12-3/TRBV12-4	TRBJ2-1	CASSRTGEGYNEQFF	TGTGCCAGCAGCCGAACAGGGGAAGGCTACAATGAGCAGTTCTTC
NA	NA	TRBV20-1	TRBJ2-7	CSARVWGYEQYF	TGCAGTGCTAGAGTATGGGGTTACGAGCAGTACTTC
NA	NA	TRBV20-1	TRBJ2-1	CSARAEFF	TGCAGTGCTAGAGCGGAGTTCTTC
NA	NA	TRBV20-1	TRBJ2-1	CSRRSSYNEQFF	TGCAGTAGACGTAGCTCCTACAATGAGCAGTTCTTC